The rows below give T cell receptor beta chains drawn from one sample of a study of blood T cells in healthy people across ages. TCRdb re-analysed the 5' RACE reads in MiXCR, keeping a single row per CDR3 protein. The sample carries about 800,000 distinct CDR3 sequences, 46% recorded once. The sequenced material came from blood. All receptors come from a man older than 75 in good health. CDR3s include the opening cysteine and the closing phenylalanine or tryptophan. A D gene is named only where the DNA matches it firmly. Only part of the rows carry a size: once, few, many, or a class if the clone is expanded.

abundance: -
j_gene: TRBJ2-7
d_gene: -
v_gene: TRBV11-2
CDR3aa: CASSLGMASTYEQYF
CDR3nt: TGTGCCAGCAGCTTAGGGATGGCCAGCACCTACGAGCAGTACTTC

abundance: -
j_gene: TRBJ2-6
d_gene: -
v_gene: TRBV13
CDR3aa: CASSLGSGRTSGANVLTF
CDR3nt: TGTGCCAGCAGCTTAGGGTCGGGCCGCACCTCTGGGGCCAACGTCCTGACTTTC

abundance: few
j_gene: TRBJ2-5
d_gene: -
v_gene: TRBV18
CDR3aa: CASSPTQGKETQYF
CDR3nt: TGTGCCAGCTCACCGACACAGGGTAAAGAGACCCAGTACTTC

abundance: many
j_gene: TRBJ2-7
d_gene: -
v_gene: TRBV7-9
CDR3aa: CASSFTGYEQYF
CDR3nt: TGTGCCAGCAGCTTCACGGGATACGAGCAGTACTTC

abundance: -
j_gene: TRBJ1-5
d_gene: -
v_gene: TRBV6-1
CDR3aa: CASSAPAGIPYSNQPQHF
CDR3nt: TGTGCCAGCAGTGCCCCAGCGGGGATCCCCTATAGCAATCAGCCCCAGCATTTT

abundance: -
j_gene: TRBJ1-6
d_gene: TRBD1
v_gene: TRBV12-5
CDR3aa: CVSGFGTDSAPLHF
CDR3nt: TGTGTTAGTGGCTTCGGGACAGATTCCGCACCCCTCCACTTT

abundance: many
j_gene: TRBJ2-7
d_gene: TRBD1
v_gene: TRBV11-2
CDR3aa: CASSGTGIYEQYF
CDR3nt: TGTGCCAGCTCCGGGACAGGAATCTACGAGCAGTACTTC

abundance: -
j_gene: TRBJ2-3
d_gene: TRBD2
v_gene: TRBV5-1
CDR3aa: CASSPAGGLGTDTQYF
CDR3nt: TGCGCCAGCAGCCCGGCGGGGGGACTGGGGACAGATACGCAGTATTTT

abundance: many
j_gene: TRBJ1-2
d_gene: -
v_gene: TRBV6-2/TRBV6-3
CDR3aa: CASSYRGEGYTF
CDR3nt: TGTGCCAGCAGTTATAGAGGGGAAGGCTACACCTTC

abundance: -
j_gene: TRBJ2-3
d_gene: -
v_gene: TRBV3-1
CDR3aa: CASSQDGRDTQYF
CDR3nt: TGTGCCAGCAGCCAAGACGGACGCGATACGCAGTATTTT

abundance: many
j_gene: TRBJ2-7
d_gene: -
v_gene: TRBV29-1
CDR3aa: CSVGPAYEQYF
CDR3nt: TGCAGCGTTGGTCCAGCCTACGAGCAGTACTTC

abundance: -
j_gene: TRBJ2-7
d_gene: -
v_gene: TRBV5-1
CDR3aa: CASSLELAGSYEQYF
CDR3nt: TGCGCCAGCAGCTTGGAACTGGCGGGCTCCTACGAGCAGTACTTC

abundance: -
j_gene: TRBJ2-5
d_gene: TRBD2
v_gene: TRBV14
CDR3aa: CASSLGLAMGEQYF
CDR3nt: TGTGCCAGCAGCCTCGGACTAGCGATGGGGGAGCAGTACTTC

abundance: -
j_gene: TRBJ2-1
d_gene: -
v_gene: TRBV12-3/TRBV12-4
CDR3aa: CASSLDRRTYNEQFF
CDR3nt: TGTGCCAGCAGTTTAGACAGGAGGACCTACAATGAGCAGTTCTTC

abundance: -
j_gene: TRBJ2-4
d_gene: -
v_gene: TRBV10-3
CDR3aa: CAISESSRQAKNIQYF
CDR3nt: TGTGCCATCAGTGAGTCTAGTAGACAGGCCAAAAACATTCAGTACTTC

abundance: -
j_gene: TRBJ2-1
d_gene: -
v_gene: TRBV18
CDR3aa: CASSLRDNYNEQFF
CDR3nt: TGTGCCAGCTCCCTCCGCGATAACTACAATGAGCAGTTCTTC

abundance: -
j_gene: TRBJ1-1
d_gene: -
v_gene: TRBV9
CDR3aa: CASSVGSLGVYTEAFF
CDR3nt: TGTGCCAGCAGCGTAGGGAGCTTGGGGGTTTACACTGAAGCTTTCTTT

abundance: once
j_gene: TRBJ1-6
d_gene: TRBD1
v_gene: TRBV5-1
CDR3aa: CASSARRQGDNSPLHF
CDR3nt: TGCGCCAGCAGCGCGAGGAGACAGGGTGATAATTCACCCCTCCACTTT

abundance: -
j_gene: TRBJ2-5
d_gene: -
v_gene: TRBV7-3
CDR3aa: CASSLNGGTQETQYF
CDR3nt: TGTGCCAGCAGCTTAAATGGAGGGACCCAAGAGACCCAGTACTTC

abundance: -
j_gene: TRBJ2-5
d_gene: TRBD2
v_gene: TRBV28
CDR3aa: CASGTSQASRPFEKETQYF
CDR3nt: TGTGCCAGCGGGACTAGCCAGGCAAGCCGTCCCTTCGAAAAAGAGACCCAGTACTTC

abundance: -
j_gene: TRBJ2-3
d_gene: TRBD2
v_gene: TRBV20-1
CDR3aa: CSARSIAGTDTQYF
CDR3nt: TGCAGTGCTAGAAGCATAGCGGGGACAGATACGCAGTATTTT

abundance: -
j_gene: TRBJ2-1
d_gene: -
v_gene: TRBV5-1
CDR3aa: CASSLGIDNEQFF
CDR3nt: TGCGCCAGCAGCTTGGGTATCGACAATGAGCAGTTCTTC

abundance: -
j_gene: TRBJ1-6
d_gene: -
v_gene: TRBV28
CDR3aa: CASNKSSYNSPPHF
CDR3nt: TGTGCCAGCAACAAGAGCTCCTATAATTCACCCCCCCACTTT

abundance: -
j_gene: TRBJ1-2
d_gene: -
v_gene: TRBV7-3
CDR3aa: CASSLTSPENNGYTF
CDR3nt: TGTGCCAGCAGCTTAACGAGCCCGGAGAACAATGGCTACACCTTC

abundance: -
j_gene: TRBJ2-7
d_gene: -
v_gene: TRBV18
CDR3aa: CASSSLAELSTDEQYF
CDR3nt: TGTGCCAGCTCATCATTAGCGGAGCTCTCCACGGATGAGCAGTACTTC

abundance: -
j_gene: TRBJ2-6
d_gene: -
v_gene: TRBV6-4
CDR3aa: CASSDVGAGANVLTF
CDR3nt: TGTGCCAGCAGTGACGTTGGAGCTGGGGCCAACGTCCTGACTTTC